This entry lists 18 T cell receptor beta chains sequenced from one sample in a study of human T cells and chemical hapten exposure. The time point denotes: pre-sensitization, week 0. Treatment: therapeutic diphenylcyclopropenone sensitization with weekly scalp DPC. In TCRdb, the RACE reads were re-called with MiXCR into one record per CDR3 protein. The sample shows around 200,000 distinct CDR3 sequences, 25% to 30% of them seen only once. The specimen comprised whole blood, sampled in connection with sensitization to the hapten diphenylcyclopropenone (DPC). Receptors originate from a woman aged 25 to 39 with alopecia areata. Some clones in this sample may be carry-over from other donors' samples.

V is TRBV5-1 and J is TRBJ2-7, with no clear D. CDR1 is SGHRS, CDR2 YFSETQ, per germline. The germline V and J ends were trimmed by 3 bases and 2 bases, with 6 bases remaining between them. The CDR3 spans 12 residues. In DNA, the CDR3 is TGCGCCAGCAGCTCCCCGGCCTACGAGCAGTACTTC. This codes for CASSSPAYEQYF.

The V and J genes are TRBV20-1 and TRBJ1-5, with 7 bases matching TRBD1. The junction had 10 bases not matched to a gene; V was cut back by 1 base and J by 7 bases. CDR1 and CDR2 from the germline V gene are DFQATT and SNEGSKA (reference sequence). CDR3 length equals 15 residues. CDR3 region: CSARGAGQGGQPQHF. CDR3 coding DNA: TGCAGTGCTAGAGGGGCCGGTCAGGGGGGGCAGCCCCAGCATTTT.

J is TRBJ1-6 and V is TRBV6-5, with D possibly matching TRBD1 (5 bases). The ends were cut back, 3 bases at V and 5 bases at J, with 11 bases in the middle. The CDR3 is 15 amino acids. CDR1 is MNHEY and CDR2 is SVGAGI in the germline V gene. Here the CDR3 DNA reads TGTGCCAGCAGTTATGGCGGGGGTCATAATTCACCCCTCCACTTT. It translates to CASSYGGGHNSPLHF.

This clonotype has only a few counts. V usage is TRBV28 and J usage is TRBJ1-2; D call uncertain. From germline, CDR1 is MDHEN and CDR2 SYDVKM. The V end lost 2 bases, the J end lost 3 bases, and 10 bases lay between the germline ends. This CDR3 contains 14 residues. In DNA form, the CDR3 reads TGTGCCAGCAGTTTAGACCGGACCGACTATGGCTACACCTTC. It is translated as CASSLDRTDYGYTF.

The table lists this clonotype with a few counts. The CDR3 is CASSSITEAFF. The DNA for the CDR3 is TGTGCCAGCAGTTCAATCACTGAAGCTTTCTTT. The rearrangement links TRBV28 to TRBJ1-1; no definite D call. V was trimmed by 4 bases and J by 4 bases, leaving 4 bases between them. The CDR3 totals 11 residues. Germline CDR1 reads MDHEN; CDR2 reads SYDVKM.

The V call is TRBV12-3 or TRBV12-4, the J call TRBJ2-7; TRBD1 matches at 9 bases. With V trimmed by 6 bases and J by 3 bases, 12 bases remained unmatched. The length of the CDR3 is 16 residues. The CDR3: CASSTPSGTGSYEQYF. In DNA form, the CDR3 reads TGTGCCAGCAGCACTCCTTCCGGGACAGGGAGCTACGAGCAGTACTTC.

This clonotype was observed a handful of times. The chain links TRBV5-5 to TRBJ2-1; perhaps TRBD2 as D (5 bases). V shed 4 bases and J shed 13 bases, with 12 bases lying between them. CDR3 size: 11 residues. Germline-derived CDR1 and CDR2 are SGHKS and YYEKEE (reference sequence). The CDR3 reads CASSQLEVQFF. Here the CDR3 DNA reads TGTGCCAGCAGCCAACTAGAGGTACAGTTCTTC.

As DNA, the CDR3 is TGCGCCAGCAGCCAAGAGTCGTCGTGGGCCTCCTATGGCTACACCTTC. Translation gives CASSQESSWASYGYTF. This chain links TRBV4-3 with TRBJ1-2; D call uncertain. Trimming took off 0 bases at V and 4 bases at J, with 15 bases between the two ends. This CDR3 is built from 16 residues. Germline V gives CDR1 LGHNA, CDR2 YSLEER.

This clonotype was counted a few times. The rearrangement joins TRBV11-1 to TRBJ1-1; no reliable D call. Per germline, CDR1 SGHAT and CDR2 FQDESV (reference sequence). The CDR3 has 14 amino acids. Deletions cut 2 bases from V and 1 base from J, with 8 bases between. CDR3 residues: CASSLQMGNTEAFF. Here the CDR3 DNA reads TGTGCCAGCAGCTTACAAATGGGGAACACTGAAGCTTTCTTT.

This clonotype has just a few counts. The chain has TRBV11-2 and TRBJ2-1; no reliable D call. CDR1 is SGHAT and CDR2 is FQNNGV in the germline V gene. This CDR3 region has 14 residues. Trimming pared 5 bases from V and 3 bases from J, leaving 11 bases between. The CDR3 region is CASSQSGSYNEQFF. The CDR3 DNA is TGTGCCAGCAGCCAATCTGGCAGCTACAATGAGCAGTTCTTC.

V gene TRBV15 combines with J gene TRBJ1-6; D gene uncertain. This CDR3 region has 14 residues. The V gene's germline CDR1 is LNHNV and CDR2 YYDKDF (reference sequence). Trimming took off 5 bases at V and 7 bases at J, with 12 bases between the two ends. The CDR3 region is CATSRPAENSPLHF. In DNA form, the CDR3 reads TGTGCCACCAGCCGACCCGCGGAGAATTCACCCCTCCACTTT.

This clonotype appeared a single time. This rearrangement joins TRBV7-9 to TRBJ1-1, with D uncertain. The V gene lost 6 bases and the J gene lost 1 base, with 3 bases spanning the gap. CDR1 and CDR2 (germline): SEHNR, FQNEAQ (reference sequence). This CDR3 has 11 residues. This CDR3 reads CASRRNTEAFF. The CDR3 bases are TGTGCCAGCAGGCGGAACACTGAAGCTTTCTTT. The full variable domain, completed using reference TRBV7-9 and TRBJ1-1, is DTGVSQNPRHKITKRGQNVTFRCDPISEHNRLYWYRQTLGQGPEFLTYFQNEAQLEKSRLLSDRFSAERPKGSFSTLEIQRTEQGDSAMYLCASRRNTEAFFGQGTRLTVV.

The chain uses TRBV10-3 and TRBJ2-5; weak D call: TRBD1 (5 bases). The germline V and J ends were trimmed by 4 bases and 5 bases, with 11 bases remaining between them. The CDR3 has 13 residues. CDR1 and CDR2 (germline): ENHRY, SYGVKD. CDR3 nucleotide sequence: TGTGCCATCAGTGGCAGGGCTCAGGAGACCCAGTACTTC. It encodes CAISGRAQETQYF.

Many counts were recorded for this clonotype. V and J are TRBV5-5 and TRBJ2-7; D remains ambiguous. The length of the CDR3 is 14 residues. Germline CDR1 and CDR2: SGHKS and YYEKEE (reference sequence). The V end was cut by 0 bases, the J end by 0 bases, with 7 bases between. In DNA, the CDR3 is TGTGCCAGCAGCTTGGTAGGTCTCTCCTACGAGCAGTACTTC. This encodes CASSLVGLSYEQYF.

Comments on this clonotype: One end of the junction is discordant with germline, which a read error may explain. This rearrangement joins TRBV20-1 to TRBJ2-7; 12 bases are a match to TRBD2. CDR1 is DFQATT and CDR2 is SNEGSKA in the germline V gene (reference sequence). The CDR3 totals 15 residues. CDR3 sequence reads: CSARRETSGSGGTDF. In nucleotides, the CDR3 is TGCAGTGCTAGGCGAGAGACTAGCGGGAGTGGGGGAACGGACTTC.

Only a few counts were recorded for this clonotype. This chain uses TRBV30 with TRBJ2-5; 7 nucleotides agree with TRBD2. Germline lookup yields CDR1 GTSNPN and CDR2 SVGIG (reference sequence). Trimming cost V 0 bases and J 5 bases; bases outside gene matches: 9. The CDR3 contains 15 residues. CDR3 DNA sequence: TGTGCCTGGAGTGTACCGGGCGGGAGTACCGAGACCCAGTACTTC. Translated, it gives CAWSVPGGSTETQYF.

The chain couples TRBV20-1 to TRBJ1-6, with D hard to call. V shed 4 bases and J shed 0 bases, with 7 bases lying between them. CDR3 length: 14 residues. Germline V gene sequence: CDR1 DFQATT, CDR2 SNEGSKA (reference sequence). CDR3 sequence: CSAKLSSYNSPLHF. The CDR3 region has the DNA TGCAGTGCTAAACTAAGCTCCTATAATTCACCCCTCCACTTT.

The gene calls are TRBV29-1 and TRBJ2-1, with TRBD2 identical over 11 bases. The V and J ends lost 0 bases and 0 bases, in that order; junction bases with no gene match: 4. The CDR3 runs to 17 residues. From germline, CDR1 is SQVTM and CDR2 ANQGSEA. As DNA, the CDR3 is TGCAGCGTTGAAGAGGGACTAGCGGTAAGCTCCTACAATGAGCAGTTCTTC. It encodes CSVEEGLAVSSYNEQFF.